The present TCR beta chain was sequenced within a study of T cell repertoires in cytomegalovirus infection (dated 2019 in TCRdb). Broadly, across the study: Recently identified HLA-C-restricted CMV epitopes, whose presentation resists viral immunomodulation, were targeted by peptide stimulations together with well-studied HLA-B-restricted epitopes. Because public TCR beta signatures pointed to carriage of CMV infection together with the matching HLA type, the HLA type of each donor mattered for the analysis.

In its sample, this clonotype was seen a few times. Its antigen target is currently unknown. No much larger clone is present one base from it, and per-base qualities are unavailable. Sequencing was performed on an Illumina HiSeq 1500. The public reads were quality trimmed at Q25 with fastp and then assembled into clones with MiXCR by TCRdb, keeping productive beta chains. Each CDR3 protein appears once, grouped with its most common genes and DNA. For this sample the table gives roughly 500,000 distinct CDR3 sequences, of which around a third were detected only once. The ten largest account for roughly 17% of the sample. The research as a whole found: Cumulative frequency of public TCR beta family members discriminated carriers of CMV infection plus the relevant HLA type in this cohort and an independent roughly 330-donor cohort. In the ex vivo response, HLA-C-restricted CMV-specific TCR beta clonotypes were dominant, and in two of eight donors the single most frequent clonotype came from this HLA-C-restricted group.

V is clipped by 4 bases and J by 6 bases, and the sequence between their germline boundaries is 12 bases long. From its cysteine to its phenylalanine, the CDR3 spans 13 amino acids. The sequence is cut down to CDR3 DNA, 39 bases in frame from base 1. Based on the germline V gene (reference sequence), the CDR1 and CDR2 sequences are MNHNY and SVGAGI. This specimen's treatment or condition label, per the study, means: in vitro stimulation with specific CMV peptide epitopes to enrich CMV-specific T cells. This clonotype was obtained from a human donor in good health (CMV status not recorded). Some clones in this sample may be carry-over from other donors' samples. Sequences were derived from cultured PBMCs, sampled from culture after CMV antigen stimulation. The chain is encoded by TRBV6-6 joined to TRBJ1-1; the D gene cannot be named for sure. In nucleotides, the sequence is TGTGCCAGCAGTTCCCCCGTGATCCCTGAAGCTTTCTTT. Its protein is CASSSPVIPEAFF.